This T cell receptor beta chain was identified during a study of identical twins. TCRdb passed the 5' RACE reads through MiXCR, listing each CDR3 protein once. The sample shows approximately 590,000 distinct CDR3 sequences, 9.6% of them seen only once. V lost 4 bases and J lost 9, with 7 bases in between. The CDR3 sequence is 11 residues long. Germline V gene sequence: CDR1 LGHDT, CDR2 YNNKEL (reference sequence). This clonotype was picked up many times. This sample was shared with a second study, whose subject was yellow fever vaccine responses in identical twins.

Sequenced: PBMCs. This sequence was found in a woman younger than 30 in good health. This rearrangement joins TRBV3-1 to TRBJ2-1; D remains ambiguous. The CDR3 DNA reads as TGTGCCAGCAGCCGAGACCGTGAGCAGTTCTTC. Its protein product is CASSRDREQFF.